This TCR beta chain comes out of a study of blood T cell repertoires in COVID-19. CDR1 is GTSNPN and CDR2 is SVGIG in the germline V gene (reference sequence). The CDR3 is 17 amino acids. V trimming: 1 base; J trimming: 3 bases; junction bases outside the gene matches: 13. TCRdb's copy holds only in-frame clones and misses some; the assay was immunoSEQ multiplex PCR. The profile shows approximately 120,000 clones, under 90% of them singletons. This chain joins TRBV30 and TRBJ1-1; TRBD1 matches 8 bases. The sample was peripheral blood. This TCR derives from a woman aged 45-65 years with acute or convalescent COVID-19. The CDR3 DNA reads TGTGCCTGGAGTGAGGGAGTCAGGGGGCTGGGTGACACTGAAGCTTTCTTT. Protein: CAWSEGVRGLGDTEAFF.